This T cell receptor delta chain came from a study of γδ T cells in repeated Plasmodium falciparum infection. This clone was observed a handful of times. The protein in TCRdb stems from a much larger clone and differs at residue 3 from this DNA's translation, likely a read error; here the protein is translated from the DNA. CDR1 and CDR2 from the germline V gene are TSWWSYY and QGS. CDR3 size: 25 residues. Gammadelta T cells were flow-sorted from PBMC into Vgamma9/Vdelta2+ and Vdelta2-negative populations for bulk analysis. TCRdb reprocessed the multiplex PCR reads using CATT. The sample lists about 89,000 delta-chain clones; almost 1.5% were seen once.

The receptor was isolated from a pool of human donors (malaria-infected and uninfected, not separated). The V and J genes are TRDV1 and TRDJ1; D is possibly TRDD3 (6 bases). No J gene is reported in TCRdb; it was inferred here by comparing the DNA with germline. The sequenced material came from gamma-delta T cells from blood. In DNA form, the CDR3 reads TGTGCTCCTGGGGAACACGTCGAGTCTACGGGGGGTATAAAAAGGTCACCTAGATACACCGATAAACTCATCTTT. Translated, it gives CAPGEHVESTGGIKRSPRYTDKLIF.